This passage covers 10 T cell receptor beta chains from one sample sequenced in a study of blood T cell repertoires in COVID-19. Libraries were prepared by immunoSEQ multiplex PCR; TCRdb keeps only in-frame clonotypes and omits some of them. The table shows just under 80,000 clones, with roughly 84% occurring only once. Material: peripheral blood. The receptor source for this set is a human donor in a cohort sampled during active COVID-19.

The V call is TRBV6-5, the J call TRBJ2-3, with 8 bases matching TRBD2. The CDR3 runs to 15 residues. Germline V gene sequence: CDR1 MNHEY, CDR2 SVGAGI. V was clipped by 10 bases and J by 0 bases; unmatched bases: 9. The CDR3 protein is CATRTGTSSTDTQYF. The CDR3 DNA is TGTGCCACCCGGACCGGGACTAGTAGCACAGATACGCAGTATTTT.

This clone appeared once. V usage is TRBV21-1 and J usage is TRBJ2-7; the table gives TRBD2 as D, unverified against the DNA. TRBV21-1 counts as a pseudogene. The CDR3 runs 16 residues. The CDR3 DNA follows: TGTGCCAGCAGCAAAACCGACGGGGGGAATGTCTACGAGCAGTACTTC. Translated: CASSKTDGGNVYEQYF.

In DNA, the CDR3 is TGTGCCAGCAGCAAAGATACGGCAGGGCTTAGCAATCAGCCCCAGCATTTT. This gives the protein CASSKDTAGLSNQPQHF. This chain links TRBV21-1 with TRBJ1-5; the listed D gene, TRBD1, was not tested against the DNA. TRBV21-1 is shown as a pseudogene. This CDR3 comprises 17 residues.

This CDR3 is CASSTSSGRVTQYF. Here the CDR3 DNA reads TGTGCCAGTAGTACCTCTAGCGGGAGGGTTACGCAGTATTTT. The chain has TRBV19 and TRBJ2-3; TRBD2 aligns across 12 bases. V was pared by 4 bases and J by 8 bases, with 4 bases of the junction left unmatched. The CDR3 contains 14 residues. Germline V CDR1 and CDR2: LNHDA, SQIVND (reference sequence).

The chain links TRBV11-3 to TRBJ1-6; perhaps TRBD1 as D (5 bases). The CDR3 totals 15 residues. The germline V gene has CDR1 SGHNT and CDR2 YENEEA. The CDR3 DNA is TGTGCTACCCGGGGGTCGCCTCGGAATAATTCACCCCTCCACTTT. Residues: CATRGSPRNNSPLHF. Combining the CDR3 with reference TRBV11-3 and TRBJ1-6 gives the whole variable domain EAGVVQSPRYKIIEKKQPVAFWCNPISGHNTLYWYLQNLGQGPELLIRYENEEAVDDSQLPKDRFSAERLKGVDSTLKIQPAELGDSAVYLCATRGSPRNNSPLHFGNGTRLTVT.

The chain carries TRBV6-5 and TRBJ2-7, with 7 positions matching TRBD2. This CDR3 has 14 residues. The V gene's germline CDR1 is MNHEY and CDR2 SVGAGI. After removal of 1 base from V and 5 bases from J, the junction contained 5 bases not matched to a gene. The CDR3 nucleotides read TGTGCCAGCAGTTACTATCCGGGGAGGGACGAGCAGTACTTC. Translation: CASSYYPGRDEQYF.

This chain uses TRBV3-1 (or the pseudogene TRBV3-2) with TRBJ2-5, with 15 bases lining up with TRBD2. This CDR3 is 16 amino acids long. The germline V gene encodes CDR1 LGHDT and CDR2 YNNKEL (reference sequence). V lost 4 bases to trimming and J lost 5 bases; unmatched junction nucleotides: 5. The CDR3, as DNA: TGTGCCAGCAGCCCTGGGACTAGCGGGGGGCGGGAGACCCAGTACTTC. This gives the protein CASSPGTSGGRETQYF.

This chain joins TRBV5-5 and TRBJ2-1; 8 nucleotides align to TRBD2. The ends lost 4 bases at V and 9 bases at J; junction bases unmatched: 12. CDR1 and CDR2 from the germline V gene are SGHKS and YYEKEE (reference sequence). This CDR3 spans 15 amino acids. The CDR3 protein is CASSPGREGPGEQFF. The CDR3 DNA sequence: TGTGCCAGCAGCCCCGGGAGGGAGGGTCCCGGTGAGCAGTTCTTC.

The chain links TRBV28 to TRBJ2-2, with no clear D. The ends were cut back, 3 bases at V and 4 bases at J, with 21 bases in the middle. The CDR3 runs 18 residues. Germline CDR1 is MDHEN and CDR2 is SYDVKM. Written as DNA, the CDR3 is TGTGCCAGCAGTTTCCTACCTTACACCCAGAGAGGCACCGGGGAGCTGTTTTTT. Its protein is CASSFLPYTQRGTGELFF.

The chain has TRBV5-1 and TRBJ2-3, with 9 bases matching TRBD2. Germline V CDR1 and CDR2: SGHRS, YFSETQ. The V and J ends lost 10 bases and 3 bases, in that order; junction bases with no gene match: 15. The length of the CDR3 is 16 residues. The CDR3 DNA follows: TGCGCCCGCGGCCGCGGGGGGGGGCTGAGGACAGATACGCAGTATTTT. Translating it yields CARGRGGGLRTDTQYF.